These 23 T cell receptor beta chains were all obtained from the same sample, sequenced in a study of blood T cells in healthy people across ages. Then a second PCR, running about 7 to 11 cycles, was carried out with a sample-barcoded 5' primer and a J-beta primer mix. One entry per CDR3 protein results from TCRdb running MiXCR on the 5' RACE reads. Of about 1.4 million distinct CDR3 sequences in the sample, roughly 64% were seen once. Sequencing was performed on blood. The receptor set was obtained from a man aged 18 to 30 in good health.

V gene TRBV7-6 combines with J gene TRBJ2-1, with a tentative D call TRBD1 (5 bases). Germline loops: CDR1 SGHVS, CDR2 FNYEAQ. Deletions cut 5 bases from V and 0 bases from J, with 14 bases between. The CDR3 runs to 16 residues. CDR3 protein: CASSPETVSSYNEQFF. As DNA, the CDR3 is TGTGCCAGCAGCCCTGAGACAGTTAGCTCCTACAATGAGCAGTTCTTC.

As to this clonotype: At one boundary the junction diverges from the germline segment, which might be a read error. V usage is TRBV7-2 and J usage is TRBJ2-1; D is perhaps TRBD1 (5 bases). The CDR3 extends over 13 amino acids. Germline CDR1 SGHTA, CDR2 FQGNSA. The CDR3 DNA follows: TGTGTCAGCAGCTATCAGGGCTACAATGAGCAGTTCTTC. The encoded protein is CVSSYQGYNEQFF.

This clonotype came up once. The chain recombines TRBV11-2 with TRBJ2-4; no firm D call. The DNA end is more similar to TRBJ2-7, so the J call may be wrong. The CDR3 consists of 13 residues. CDR1 SGHAT and CDR2 FQNNGV come from the germline V gene. The CDR3 sequence: CASSLELRYEQYF. Here the CDR3 DNA reads TGTGCCAGCAGCTTAGAGTTGCGATACGAGCAGTACTTC.

The rearrangement joins TRBV7-2 to TRBJ1-5, with TRBD1 matching 8 bases. The ends lost 6 bases at V and 0 bases at J; junction bases unmatched: 13. The CDR3 extends over 18 amino acids. Germline loops: CDR1 SGHTA, CDR2 FQGNSA. CDR3 in amino acids: CASSKNPMTGVSNQPQHF. CDR3 sequence (DNA): TGTGCCAGCAGTAAAAACCCAATGACAGGGGTTAGCAATCAGCCCCAGCATTTT.

The J gene is TRBJ2-1, the V gene TRBV27, with a weak D call TRBD2 (5 bases). The CDR3 consists of 16 residues. V was clipped by 2 bases and J by 0 bases, with 11 bases between them. CDR1 and CDR2 from the germline V gene are MNHEY and SMNVEV (reference sequence). The chain's CDR3 is CASSLAGLSSYNEQFF. CDR3 bases: TGTGCCAGCAGTTTAGCCGGACTCAGCTCCTACAATGAGCAGTTCTTC.

Remarks on this clonotype: The junction differs from germline at one of its ends, possibly a read error. The chain is built from TRBV7-7 and TRBJ2-3; TRBD1 matches at 9 bases. The CDR3 loop spans 17 amino acids. CDR1 is SSHAT and CDR2 is FNYEAQ in the germline V gene (reference sequence). The CDR3 DNA sequence: TGTGCTAGCAGCCCCAGGACAGGGGAGCGGCTCACAGATACGCAGTATTTT. It codes for CASSPRTGERLTDTQYF.

The chain carries TRBV20-1 and TRBJ2-1; 8 nucleotides align to TRBD2. After removal of 4 bases from V and 8 bases from J, the junction contained 13 bases not matched to a gene. Per the germline V gene, CDR1 is DFQATT and CDR2 is SNEGSKA (reference sequence). CDR3 size: 15 residues. CDR3 in amino acids: CSANALGLASHEQFF. The DNA of the CDR3 is TGCAGTGCTAACGCTCTTGGACTAGCCTCCCATGAGCAGTTCTTC.

This chain uses TRBV7-9 with TRBJ2-1; tentatively, D is TRBD1 (7 bases). This CDR3 has 13 residues. Trimming removed 5 bases at V and 10 bases at J, with 15 bases between. In germline, CDR1 is SEHNR, CDR2 FQNEAQ (reference sequence). CDR3 bases: TGTGCCAGCAGCCCCCCAGGGGGGTTGGAGCAGTTCTTC. Its protein product is CASSPPGGLEQFF.

A few counts support this clonotype. The chain couples TRBV20-1 to TRBJ2-1; D is perhaps TRBD1 (5 bases). The V gene lost 3 bases and the J gene lost 1 base, with 13 bases spanning the gap. Germline values: CDR1 DFQATT, CDR2 SNEGSKA (reference sequence). The CDR3 covers 15 residues. CDR3 nucleotides: TGCAGTGCTAGCGAGGATGCAGGGTCCTACAATGAGCAGTTCTTC. This translates into CSASEDAGSYNEQFF.

The chain uses TRBV29-1 and TRBJ1-2; a weak D match, TRBD1 (6 bases). The V gene's germline CDR1 is SQVTM and CDR2 ANQGSEA. The CDR3 sequence is 14 residues long. CDR3 protein: CGAEAWGRDYGYTF. The CDR3 nucleotides are TGCGGCGCCGAAGCTTGGGGGCGAGACTATGGCTACACCTTC.

The V and J genes are TRBV27 and TRBJ1-2; TRBD1 might be the D (6 bases). Trimming took 2 bases from V and 4 from J, leaving 11 bases between them. The V gene's germline CDR1 is MNHEY and CDR2 SMNVEV (reference sequence). The CDR3 is made up of 14 amino acids. In DNA, the CDR3 is TGTGCCAGCAGTTTAGTACGGGGGGCCTATGGCTACACCTTC. It specifies CASSLVRGAYGYTF.

This chain uses TRBV7-9 with TRBJ2-1; D unclear. The CDR3 has 14 amino acids. V lost 1 base to trimming and J lost 6 bases, with 10 bases between them. Per germline, CDR1 SEHNR and CDR2 FQNEAQ (reference sequence). CDR3 coding DNA: TGTGCCAGCAGCTTAGTGGTAGTTTCCAATGAGCAGTTCTTC. This codes for CASSLVVVSNEQFF.

This clonotype was seen a handful of times. The rearrangement links TRBV7-9 to TRBJ1-2; D call uncertain. Between the trimmed V and J ends, which lost 1 base and 2 bases, there was a span of 8 bases. The CDR3 spans 14 residues. The germline gives CDR1 SEHNR, CDR2 FQNEAQ (reference sequence). As DNA, the CDR3 is TGTGCCAGCAGCTTAGGGCAGCTCAACTATGGCTACACCTTC. Translation gives CASSLGQLNYGYTF.

This chain links TRBV20-1 with TRBJ2-5; D may correspond to TRBD1 or TRBD2 (5 bases each). The tail of the sequence fits TRBJ2-7 better, so the J call may be wrong. CDR1 is DFQATT and CDR2 is SNEGSKA in the germline V gene (reference sequence). This CDR3 is 14 amino acids long. The CDR3 sequence is CSASSPVGVGEQYF. In DNA, the CDR3 is TGCAGTGCTAGTAGCCCTGTGGGGGTGGGCGAGCAGTACTTC.

J is TRBJ2-7 and V is TRBV20-1; 7 bases fit TRBD1. The tail of the sequence fits TRBJ2-5 better, so the J call may be wrong. This CDR3 has 15 amino acids. The germline gives CDR1 DFQATT, CDR2 SNEGSKA (reference sequence). The CDR3 sequence: CSARSGQWVGETQYF. CDR3 DNA: TGCAGTGCTAGGTCGGGACAGTGGGTTGGAGAGACCCAGTACTTC.

The V call is TRBV29-1, the J call TRBJ1-1; D is unresolved. Per germline, CDR1 SQVTM and CDR2 ANQGSEA. This CDR3 has 13 residues. Trimming left V 4 bases short and J 1 base short, with 10 bases between. In nucleotides, the CDR3 is TGCAGCGTTGGGGTTAGTCCGAACACTGAAGCTTTCTTT. Its protein product is CSVGVSPNTEAFF.

The sample holds one count of this clonotype. This sequence joins TRBV7-2 and TRBJ2-7; TRBD2 agrees at 13 bases. Germline assignment: CDR1 SGHTA and CDR2 FQGNSA. The CDR3 consists of 16 residues. V lost 5 bases and J lost 2; bases outside the gene matches: 6. In DNA, the CDR3 is TGTGCCAGCAGCCCCCACGGGACTAGCGGGGCCTACGAGCAGTACTTC. The encoded protein is CASSPHGTSGAYEQYF.

This clonotype showed up many times. J is TRBJ2-7 and V is TRBV27; TRBD1 might be the D (5 bases). From germline, CDR1 is MNHEY and CDR2 SMNVEV (reference sequence). The V end lost 5 bases, the J end lost 0 bases, and 11 bases lay between the germline ends. CDR3 length: 14 amino acids. The CDR3 spells CASSPPGASYEQYF. In DNA, the CDR3 is TGTGCCAGCAGTCCCCCTGGGGCCTCCTACGAGCAGTACTTC.

The chain couples TRBV20-1 to TRBJ1-5, with a tentative D call TRBD1 (6 bases). CDR1 and CDR2 (germline): DFQATT, SNEGSKA (reference sequence). Trimming left V 5 bases short and J 7 bases short, with 18 bases between. CDR3 length equals 14 residues. CDR3 loop: CSAVDRVGGQPQHF. CDR3 DNA: TGCAGTGCTGTCGATAGGGTCGGGGGCCAGCCCCAGCATTTT.

In its sample, this clonotype was seen a few times. The chain's CDR3 is CASSHPGNQPQHF. The CDR3 DNA follows: TGTGCCAGCAGTCATCCAGGGAATCAGCCCCAGCATTTT. The gene calls are TRBV12-3 or TRBV12-4 and TRBJ1-5, with D tentatively TRBD1 (5 bases). The CDR3 is 13 residues long. The germline V and J ends were trimmed by 5 bases and 4 bases, with 9 bases remaining between them.

The rearrangement uses TRBV27 and TRBJ1-2, with D possibly being TRBD1 (6 bases). Germline lookup yields CDR1 MNHEY and CDR2 SMNVEV (reference sequence). The CDR3 extends over 13 amino acids. Trimming removed 3 bases from V and 6 bases from J, with 11 bases in between. CDR3 nucleotide sequence: TGTGCCAGCAGTTTTCGCAGGGGTAATGGCTACACCTTC. It is translated as CASSFRRGNGYTF.

The rearrangement uses TRBV15 and TRBJ1-1; possibly TRBD1 for D (6 bases). Trimming took 9 bases from V and 5 from J, leaving 16 bases between them. The CDR3 extends over 13 amino acids. Germline V gives CDR1 LNHNV, CDR2 YYDKDF (reference sequence). CDR3 DNA: TGTGCCACTACCAGGGGTTTGGAAACTGAAGCTTTCTTT. Its protein product is CATTRGLETEAFF.

The V and J genes are TRBV7-9 and TRBJ1-2; D might be TRBD1 (5 bases). This CDR3 comprises 16 residues. V was pared by 4 bases and J by 4 bases, with 19 bases between. CDR1 SEHNR and CDR2 FQNEAQ come from the germline V gene (reference sequence). The CDR3: CASSSSDNLFGYGYTF. Here the CDR3 DNA reads TGTGCCAGCAGCTCCTCGGACAACCTCTTTGGCTATGGCTACACCTTC.